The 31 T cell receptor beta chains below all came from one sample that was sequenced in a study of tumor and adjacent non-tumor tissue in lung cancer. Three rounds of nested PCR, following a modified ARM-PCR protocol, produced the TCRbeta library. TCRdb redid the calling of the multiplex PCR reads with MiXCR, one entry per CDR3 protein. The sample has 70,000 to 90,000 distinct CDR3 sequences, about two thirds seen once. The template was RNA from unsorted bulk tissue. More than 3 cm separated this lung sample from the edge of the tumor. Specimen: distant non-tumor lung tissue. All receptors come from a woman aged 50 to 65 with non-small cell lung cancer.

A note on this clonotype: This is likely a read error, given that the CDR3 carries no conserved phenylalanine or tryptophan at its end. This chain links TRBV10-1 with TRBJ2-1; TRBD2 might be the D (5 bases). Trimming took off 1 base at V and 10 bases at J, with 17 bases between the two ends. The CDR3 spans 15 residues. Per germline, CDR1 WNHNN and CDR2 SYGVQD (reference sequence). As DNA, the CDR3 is TGCGCCAGCAGTGAGTGGTCTAGTGGGAGCGTGGAGCAGTTCCTC. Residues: CASSEWSSGSVEQFL.

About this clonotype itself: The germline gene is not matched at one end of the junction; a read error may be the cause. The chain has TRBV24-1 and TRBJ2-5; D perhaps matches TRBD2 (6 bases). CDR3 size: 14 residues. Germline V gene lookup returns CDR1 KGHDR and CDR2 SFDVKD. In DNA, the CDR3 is TGTGCCACCACTGATTCGCCCTCACTAGCGACCCAGTACTTC. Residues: CATTDSPSLATQYF.

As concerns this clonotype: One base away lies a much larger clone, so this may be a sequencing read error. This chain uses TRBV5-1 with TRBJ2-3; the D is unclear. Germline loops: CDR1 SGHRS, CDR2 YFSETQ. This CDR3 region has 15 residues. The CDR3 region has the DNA TGCGCCTGCAGCTTGGAGACTGGAGACACAGATACGCAGTATTTT. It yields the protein CACSLETGDTDTQYF.

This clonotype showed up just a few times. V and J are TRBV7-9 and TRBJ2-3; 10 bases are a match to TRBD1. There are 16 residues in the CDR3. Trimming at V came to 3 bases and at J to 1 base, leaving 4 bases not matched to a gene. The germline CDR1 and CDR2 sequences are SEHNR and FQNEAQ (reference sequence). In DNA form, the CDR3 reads TGTGCCAGCAGCTTCGACAGGGGGCTGGGCACAGATACGCAGTATTTT. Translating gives CASSFDRGLGTDTQYF.

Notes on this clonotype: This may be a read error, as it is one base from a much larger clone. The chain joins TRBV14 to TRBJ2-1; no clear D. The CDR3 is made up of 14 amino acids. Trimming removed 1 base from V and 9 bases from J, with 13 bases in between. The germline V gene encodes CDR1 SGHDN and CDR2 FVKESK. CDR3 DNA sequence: TGTGCCAGCAGCCAAGCCATCTCGTCCCCTGAGCAGTTCTTC. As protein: CASSQAISSPEQFF.

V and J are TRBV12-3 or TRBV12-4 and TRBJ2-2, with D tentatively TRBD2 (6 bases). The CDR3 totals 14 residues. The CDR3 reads CANSSGLNTGELFF. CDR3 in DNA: TGTGCAAACAGTTCGGGACTTAACACCGGGGAGCTGTTTTTT.

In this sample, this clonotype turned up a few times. The CDR3 reads CASSFNAGTGYNEQFF. The CDR3 bases are TGCGCCAGCAGCTTTAATGCGGGGACAGGTTATAATGAGCAGTTCTTC. This sequence joins TRBV5-1 and TRBJ2-1; 8 bases agree with TRBD1. This CDR3 spans 16 amino acids. V lost 2 bases and J lost 7; bases outside the gene matches: 11. Germline CDR1 is SGHRS and CDR2 is YFSETQ.

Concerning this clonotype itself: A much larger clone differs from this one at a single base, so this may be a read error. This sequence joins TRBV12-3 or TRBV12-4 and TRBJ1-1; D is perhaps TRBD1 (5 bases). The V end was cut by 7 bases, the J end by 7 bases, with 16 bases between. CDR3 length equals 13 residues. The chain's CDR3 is CASTADSPLEAFF. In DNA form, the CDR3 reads TGTGCCAGCACTGCCGACAGCCCACTTGAAGCTTTCTTT.

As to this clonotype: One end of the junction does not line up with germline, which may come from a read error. The CDR3 spells CNARVRGVQYF. CDR3 sequence (DNA): TGCAATGCTAGAGTTCGGGGGGTCCAGTATTTT. V usage is TRBV20-1 and J usage is TRBJ2-3, with 7 bases lining up with TRBD2. The CDR3 sequence is 11 residues long. Per the germline V gene, CDR1 is DFQATT and CDR2 is SNEGSKA (reference sequence).

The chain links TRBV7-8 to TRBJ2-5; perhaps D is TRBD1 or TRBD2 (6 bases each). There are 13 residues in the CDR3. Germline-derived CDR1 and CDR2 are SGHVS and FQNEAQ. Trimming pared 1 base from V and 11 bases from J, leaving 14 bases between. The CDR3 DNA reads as TGTGCCAGCAGCTTAGAAGGGGGGATAGTACAGTACTTC. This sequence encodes CASSLEGGIVQYF. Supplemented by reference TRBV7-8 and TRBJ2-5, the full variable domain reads GAGVSQSPRYKVAKRGQDVALRCDPISGHVSLFWYQQALGQGPEFLTYFQNEAQLDKSGLPSDRFFAERPEGSVSTLKIQRTQQEDSAVYLCASSLEGGIVQYFGPGTRLLVL.

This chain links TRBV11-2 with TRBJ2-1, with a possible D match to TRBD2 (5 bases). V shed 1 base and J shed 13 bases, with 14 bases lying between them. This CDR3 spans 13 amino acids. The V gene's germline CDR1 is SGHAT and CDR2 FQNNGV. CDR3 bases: TGTGCCAGCAGCTTAGGGAGGCTACCTGTACAGTTCTTC. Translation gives CASSLGRLPVQFF.

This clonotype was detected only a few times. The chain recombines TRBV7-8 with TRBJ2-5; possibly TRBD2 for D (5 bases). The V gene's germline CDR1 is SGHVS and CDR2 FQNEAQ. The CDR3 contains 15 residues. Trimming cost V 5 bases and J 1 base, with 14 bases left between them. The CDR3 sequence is CASSPGQRTQETQYF. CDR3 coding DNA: TGTGCCAGCAGCCCTGGGCAGCGGACCCAAGAGACCCAGTACTTC. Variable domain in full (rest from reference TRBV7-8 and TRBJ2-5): GAGVSQSPRYKVAKRGQDVALRCDPISGHVSLFWYQQALGQGPEFLTYFQNEAQLDKSGLPSDRFFAERPEGSVSTLKIQRTQQEDSAVYLCASSPGQRTQETQYFGPGTRLLVL.

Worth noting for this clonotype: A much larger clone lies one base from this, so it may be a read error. CDR3: CVSSVDPSQPQHF. The CDR3 DNA sequence: TGTGTCAGCAGCGTGGATCCCAGCCAGCCCCAGCATTTT. The rearrangement uses TRBV9 and TRBJ1-5; no firm D call. The CDR3 is 13 residues long. Germline CDR1 reads SGDLS; CDR2 reads YYNGEE.

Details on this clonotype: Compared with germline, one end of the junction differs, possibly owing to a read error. CDR3 protein: CTSSQDVYRGNTEAIF. DNA of the CDR3: TGCACCAGCAGCCAAGATGTCTACAGGGGGAACACTGAAGCTATCTTT. The rearrangement uses TRBV4-1 and TRBJ1-1; TRBD1 agrees at 8 bases. The CDR3 length is 16 residues. Germline V gene data show CDR1 as MGHRA and CDR2 as YSYEKL.

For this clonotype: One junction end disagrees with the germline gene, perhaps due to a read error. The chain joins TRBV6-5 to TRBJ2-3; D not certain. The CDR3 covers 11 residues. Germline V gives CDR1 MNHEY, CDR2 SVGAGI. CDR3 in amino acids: CASGVEDTRYF. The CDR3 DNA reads TGTGCCAGCGGGGTTGAGGATACGCGGTATTTT.

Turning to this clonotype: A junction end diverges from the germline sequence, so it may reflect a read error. The CDR3 here is CARSLDRGGNEQFF. CDR3 nucleotide sequence: TGTGCCAGAAGCTTAGACAGGGGCGGCAATGAGCAGTTCTTC. V and J are TRBV7-9 and TRBJ2-1, with TRBD1 identical over 8 bases. In germline, CDR1 is SEHNR, CDR2 FQNEAQ (reference sequence). The length of the CDR3 is 14 residues.

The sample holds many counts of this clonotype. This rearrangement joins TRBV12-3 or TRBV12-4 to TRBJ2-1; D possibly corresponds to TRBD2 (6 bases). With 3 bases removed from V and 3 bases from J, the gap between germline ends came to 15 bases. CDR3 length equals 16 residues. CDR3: CASSFVGGLNYNEQFF. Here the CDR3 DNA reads TGTGCCAGCAGTTTTGTGGGAGGCCTAAACTACAATGAGCAGTTCTTC.

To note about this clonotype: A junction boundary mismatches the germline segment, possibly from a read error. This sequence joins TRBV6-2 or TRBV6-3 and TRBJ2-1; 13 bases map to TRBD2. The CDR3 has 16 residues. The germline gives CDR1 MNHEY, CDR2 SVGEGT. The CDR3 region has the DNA TGTGCTAGCAGTTACTCATGGACTAGCGGGGGTAATGGGCAGTTCTTC. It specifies CASSYSWTSGGNGQFF.

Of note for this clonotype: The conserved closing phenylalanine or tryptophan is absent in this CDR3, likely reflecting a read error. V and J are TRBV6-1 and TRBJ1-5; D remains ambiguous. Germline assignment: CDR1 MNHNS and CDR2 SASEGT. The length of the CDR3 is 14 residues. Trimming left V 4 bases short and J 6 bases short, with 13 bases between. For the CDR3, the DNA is TGTGCCAGCAGTGGATTACTTGCGGGTCAGCCCCAGCATTCT. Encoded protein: CASSGLLAGQPQHS.

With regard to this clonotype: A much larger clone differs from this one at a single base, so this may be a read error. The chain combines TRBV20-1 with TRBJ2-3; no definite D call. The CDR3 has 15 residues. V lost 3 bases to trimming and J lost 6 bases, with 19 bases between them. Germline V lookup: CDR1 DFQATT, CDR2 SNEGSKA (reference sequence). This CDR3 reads CSASPTVFKVDTQYF. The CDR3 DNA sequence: TGCAGTGCTAGCCCGACGGTGTTTAAAGTGGATACGCAGTATTTT.

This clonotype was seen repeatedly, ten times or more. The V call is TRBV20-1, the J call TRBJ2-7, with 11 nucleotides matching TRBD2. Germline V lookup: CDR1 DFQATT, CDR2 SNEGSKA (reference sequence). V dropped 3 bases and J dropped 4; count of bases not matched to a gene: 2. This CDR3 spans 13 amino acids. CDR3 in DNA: TGCAGTGCTAGGGCTAGCGGGAGGTACGAGCAGTACTTC. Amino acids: CSARASGRYEQYF.

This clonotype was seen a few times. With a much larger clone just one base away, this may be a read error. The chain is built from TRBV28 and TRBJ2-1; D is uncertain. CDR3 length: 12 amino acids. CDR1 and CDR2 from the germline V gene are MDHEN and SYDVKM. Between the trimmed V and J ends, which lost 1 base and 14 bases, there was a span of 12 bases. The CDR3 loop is CASSLLFGSEFF. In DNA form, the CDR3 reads TGTGCCAGCAGTTTATTGTTCGGGTCGGAGTTCTTC.

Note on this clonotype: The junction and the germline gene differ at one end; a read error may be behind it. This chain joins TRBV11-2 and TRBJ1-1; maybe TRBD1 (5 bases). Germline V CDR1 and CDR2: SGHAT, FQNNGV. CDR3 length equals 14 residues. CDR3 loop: CASSLSQGDTEVFF. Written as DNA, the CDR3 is TGTGCCAGCAGCTTATCCCAGGGAGATACTGAAGTTTTCTTT.

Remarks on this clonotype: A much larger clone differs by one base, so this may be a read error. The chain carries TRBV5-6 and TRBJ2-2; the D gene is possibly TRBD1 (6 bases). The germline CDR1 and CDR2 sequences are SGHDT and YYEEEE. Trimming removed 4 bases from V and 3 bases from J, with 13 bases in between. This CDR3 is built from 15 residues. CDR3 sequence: CASSGDKGYTGELFF. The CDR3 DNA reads TGTGCCAGCAGCGGGGACAAGGGGTACACCGGGGAGCTGTTTTTT.

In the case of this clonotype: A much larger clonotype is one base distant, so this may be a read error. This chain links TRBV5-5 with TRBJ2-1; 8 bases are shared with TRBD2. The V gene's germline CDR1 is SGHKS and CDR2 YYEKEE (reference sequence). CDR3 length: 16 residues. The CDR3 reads CASSLWLAGSYSEQFF. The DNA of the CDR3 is TGTGCCAGCAGCTTGTGGCTAGCGGGCTCCTACAGTGAGCAGTTCTTC.

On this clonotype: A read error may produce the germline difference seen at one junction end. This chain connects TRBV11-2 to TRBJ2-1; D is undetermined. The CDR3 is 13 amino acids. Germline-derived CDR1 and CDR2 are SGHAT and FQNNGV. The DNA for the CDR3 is TGTGCCTGCAGCTTAGAGTGGGCATCCGAGCAGTTCTTC. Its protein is CACSLEWASEQFF.

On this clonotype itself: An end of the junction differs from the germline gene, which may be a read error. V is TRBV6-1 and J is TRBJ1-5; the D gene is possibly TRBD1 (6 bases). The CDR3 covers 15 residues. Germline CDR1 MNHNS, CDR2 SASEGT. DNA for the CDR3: TGTGACAGCAGTGAAATGACAGGTGTTGGTCAACCCCAGCATTTT. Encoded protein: CDSSEMTGVGQPQHF.

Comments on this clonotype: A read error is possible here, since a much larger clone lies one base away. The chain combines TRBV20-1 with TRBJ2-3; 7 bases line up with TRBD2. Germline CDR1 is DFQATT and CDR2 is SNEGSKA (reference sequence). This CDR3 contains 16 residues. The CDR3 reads CSADGLSGASTDMQYF. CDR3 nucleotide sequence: TGCAGTGCTGACGGGTTAAGCGGGGCCAGCACAGATATGCAGTATTTT.

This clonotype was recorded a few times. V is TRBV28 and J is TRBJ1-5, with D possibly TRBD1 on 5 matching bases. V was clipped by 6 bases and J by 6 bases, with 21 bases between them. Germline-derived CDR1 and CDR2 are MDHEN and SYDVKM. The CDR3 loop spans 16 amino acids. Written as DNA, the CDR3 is TGTGCCAGCAGATCGCCGGGACCCGGGCCCGGTCAGCCCCAGCATTTT. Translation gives CASRSPGPGPGQPQHF.

The CDR3 DNA reads TGTGCCAGCAGTTCCACCAATAGCGGGAGTAAATACGAGCAGTACTTC. Encoded protein: CASSSTNSGSKYEQYF. The chain couples TRBV6-6 to TRBJ2-7; 9 bases map to TRBD2. J lost 4 bases, V lost 4 bases, and 11 bases had no gene match. Germline lookup yields CDR1 MNHNY and CDR2 SVGAGI (reference sequence). The CDR3 runs 16 residues.

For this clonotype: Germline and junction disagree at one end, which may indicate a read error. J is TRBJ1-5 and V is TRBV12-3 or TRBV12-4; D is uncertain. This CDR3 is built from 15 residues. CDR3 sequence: CARSLLQNSNQPQHF. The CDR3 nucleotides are TGTGCCAGGAGTTTATTACAGAATAGCAATCAGCCCCAGCATTTT.